The clone carrying this TCR beta chain rates as medium-sized. Its target is not known. Some clones are missing from TCRdb's copy, which holds only in-frame ones; the method was immunoSEQ multiplex PCR. The sample lists 40,000 to 60,000 clones, approximately 80% occurring once. This sample is part of a study of OX40 agonist ivuxolimab in advanced cancers. The overall study: Of the participants, around 43% had some prior anti-PD-1, anti-PD-L1 or anti-CTLA-4 therapy, which was allowed. Partial responses occurred in Three dose-escalation patients, one with hepatocellular carcinoma and two with cutaneous melanoma. Overall study results and limits: The average count of expanded clones was higher among CD8+ T cells than among CD4+.

With 4 bases removed from V and 0 bases from J, the gap between germline ends came to 16 bases. Germline V lookup: CDR1 SGDLS, CDR2 YYNGEE. CDR3 length equals 17 residues. The sequence came from an adult with an advanced solid tumor such as melanoma, head and neck, liver or kidney cancer. Sequences were derived from CD4+ or CD8+ T cells sorted from blood, sampled in a trial of the OX40 agonist ivuxolimab. V is TRBV9 and J is TRBJ1-4; D perhaps matches TRBD1 (5 bases). The CDR3 coding sequence is TGTGCCAGCAGCTCCCTTGGGGCAGCTTCAACTAATGAAAAACTGTTTTTT. This codes for CASSSLGAASTNEKLFF.